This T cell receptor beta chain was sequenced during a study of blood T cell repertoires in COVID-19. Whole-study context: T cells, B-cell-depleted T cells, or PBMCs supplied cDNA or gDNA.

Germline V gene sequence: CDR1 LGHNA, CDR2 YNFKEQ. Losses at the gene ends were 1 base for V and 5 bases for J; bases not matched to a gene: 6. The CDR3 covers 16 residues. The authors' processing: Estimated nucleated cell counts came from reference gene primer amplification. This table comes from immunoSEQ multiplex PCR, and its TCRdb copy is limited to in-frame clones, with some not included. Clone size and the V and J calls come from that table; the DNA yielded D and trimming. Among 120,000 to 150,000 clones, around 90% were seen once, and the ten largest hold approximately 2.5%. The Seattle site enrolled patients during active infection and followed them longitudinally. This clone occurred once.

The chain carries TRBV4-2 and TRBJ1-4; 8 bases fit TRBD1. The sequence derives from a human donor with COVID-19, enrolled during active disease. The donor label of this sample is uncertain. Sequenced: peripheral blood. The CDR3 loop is CASSQGSGGPNEKLFF. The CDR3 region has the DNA TGTGCCAGCAGCCAAGGATCAGGGGGCCCCAATGAAAAACTGTTTTTT.